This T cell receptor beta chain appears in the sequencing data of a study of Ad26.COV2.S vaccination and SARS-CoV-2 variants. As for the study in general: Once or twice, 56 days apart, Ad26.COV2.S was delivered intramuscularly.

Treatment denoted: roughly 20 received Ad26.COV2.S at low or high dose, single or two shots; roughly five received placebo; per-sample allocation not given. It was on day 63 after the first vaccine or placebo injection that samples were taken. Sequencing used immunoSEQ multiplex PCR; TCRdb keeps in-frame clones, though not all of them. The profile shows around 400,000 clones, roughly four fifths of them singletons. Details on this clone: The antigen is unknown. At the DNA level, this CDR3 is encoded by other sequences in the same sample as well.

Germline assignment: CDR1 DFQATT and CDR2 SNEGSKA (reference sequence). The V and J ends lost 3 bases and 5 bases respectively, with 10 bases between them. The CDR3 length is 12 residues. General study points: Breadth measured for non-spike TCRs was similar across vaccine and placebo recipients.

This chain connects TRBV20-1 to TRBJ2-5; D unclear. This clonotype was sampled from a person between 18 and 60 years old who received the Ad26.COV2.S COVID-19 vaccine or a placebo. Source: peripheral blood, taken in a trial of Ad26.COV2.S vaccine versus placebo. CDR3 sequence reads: CSASPTGETQYF. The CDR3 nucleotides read TGCAGTGCTAGTCCCACCGGGGAGACCCAGTACTTC.